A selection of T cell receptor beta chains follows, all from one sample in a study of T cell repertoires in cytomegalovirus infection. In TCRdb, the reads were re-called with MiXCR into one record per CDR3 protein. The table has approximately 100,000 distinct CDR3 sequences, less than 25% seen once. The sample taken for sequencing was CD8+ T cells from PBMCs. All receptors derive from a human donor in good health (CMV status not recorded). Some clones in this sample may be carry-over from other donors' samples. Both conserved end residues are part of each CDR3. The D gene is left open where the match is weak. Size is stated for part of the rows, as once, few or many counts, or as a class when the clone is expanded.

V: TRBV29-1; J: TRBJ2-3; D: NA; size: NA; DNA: TGCAGCGTCCGGGACGTGAGCACAGATTCGCAGTATTTT; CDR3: CSVRDVSTDSQYF
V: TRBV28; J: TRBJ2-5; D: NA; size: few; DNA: TGTGCCAGCAGTACCCTACAGGCTTTTGGGACCCAGTACTTC; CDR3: CASSTLQAFGTQYF
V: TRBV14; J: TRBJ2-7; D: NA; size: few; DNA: TGTGCCAGCAGCTACTATCCGTCCAGGCAGGGAGGCGAGCAGTACTTC; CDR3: CASSYYPSRQGGEQYF
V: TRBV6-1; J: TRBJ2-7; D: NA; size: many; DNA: TGTGCCAGCAGTGACAGGAGGGAGTCCTACGAGCAGTACTTC; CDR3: CASSDRRESYEQYF
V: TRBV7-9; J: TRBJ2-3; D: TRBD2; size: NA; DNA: TGTGCCAGCAGCCCCACCATAGCGGGCCCCACAGATACGCAGTATTTT; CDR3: CASSPTIAGPTDTQYF
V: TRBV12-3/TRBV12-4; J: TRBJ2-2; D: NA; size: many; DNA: TGTGTAGCGCGGGACAGCACCGGGGAGCTGTTTTTT; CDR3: CVARDSTGELFF
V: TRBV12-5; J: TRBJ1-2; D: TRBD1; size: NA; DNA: TGTGCTAGTGGTTTGCCGGCAGGGACAGGCAACTATGGCTACACCTTC; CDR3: CASGLPAGTGNYGYTF
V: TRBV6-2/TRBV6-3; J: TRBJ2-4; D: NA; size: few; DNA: TGTGCCAGCAGTTACTCATTCCCCCCTCTTGGGCAGGCCAAAAACATTCAGTACTTC; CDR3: CASSYSFPPLGQAKNIQYF
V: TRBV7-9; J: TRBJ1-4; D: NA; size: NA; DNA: TGTGCCAGCAGCTCCAACACGCAGGCCCATGGCGAAAAACTGTTTTTT; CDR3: CASSSNTQAHGEKLFF
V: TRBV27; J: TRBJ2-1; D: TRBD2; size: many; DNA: TGTGCCAGCAGTGATTCCGGGACTAGAAACAATGAGCAGTTCTTC; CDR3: CASSDSGTRNNEQFF
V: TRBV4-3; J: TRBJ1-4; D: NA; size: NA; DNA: TGCGCCAGCAGCCAAGTCCGAGGAGCTGCAACTAATGAAAAACTGTTTTTT; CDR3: CASSQVRGAATNEKLFF
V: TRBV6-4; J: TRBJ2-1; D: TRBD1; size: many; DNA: TGTGCCAGCAGTGTTGGGACAGGGGGCTACAATGAGCAGTTCTTC; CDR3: CASSVGTGGYNEQFF
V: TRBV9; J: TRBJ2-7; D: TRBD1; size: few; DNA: TGTGCCAGCAGCGTAGGACAGGGAAATGAGCAGTACTTC; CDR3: CASSVGQGNEQYF
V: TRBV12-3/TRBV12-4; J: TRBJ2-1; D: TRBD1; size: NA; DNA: TGTGCCAGCAGTTTAGTTTGGGACAGGGTTAGTGCTTACAATGAGCAGTTCTTC; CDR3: CASSLVWDRVSAYNEQFF
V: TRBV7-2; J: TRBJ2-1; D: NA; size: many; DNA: TGTGGTGTGGGGGTCAACAATGAGCAGTTCTTC; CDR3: CGVGVNNEQFF
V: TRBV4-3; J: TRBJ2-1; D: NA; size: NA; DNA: TGCGCCAGCAGCCGCAATAACGGGGGTTCTGGTAATGAGCAGTTCTTC; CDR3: CASSRNNGGSGNEQFF
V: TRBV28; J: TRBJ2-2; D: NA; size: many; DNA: TGTGCCAGCAGTTTAGACACCGGGGAGCTGTTTTTT; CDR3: CASSLDTGELFF
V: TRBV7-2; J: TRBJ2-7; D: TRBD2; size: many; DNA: TGTGCCAGCAGCTTACCCCGGGGTAGCGGGAGAGGCGAGCAGTACTTC; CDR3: CASSLPRGSGRGEQYF
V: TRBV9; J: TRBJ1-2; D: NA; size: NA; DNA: TGTGCCAGCAGCGTTGGGGGCGCGAACTATGGCTACACCTTC; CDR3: CASSVGGANYGYTF
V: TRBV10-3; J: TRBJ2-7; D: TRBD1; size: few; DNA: TGTGCCATCAGTGAATCGGGACAGGGGGTCGAGCAGTACTTC; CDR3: CAISESGQGVEQYF
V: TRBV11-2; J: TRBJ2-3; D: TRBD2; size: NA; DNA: TGTGCCAGCAGCTTAGATCCGGCGGGAGGGGAGGATACGCAGTATTTT; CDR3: CASSLDPAGGEDTQYF
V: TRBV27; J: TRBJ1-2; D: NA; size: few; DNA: TGTGCCAGCAGTAAGGGAGACCGGGGCTACACCTTC; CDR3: CASSKGDRGYTF
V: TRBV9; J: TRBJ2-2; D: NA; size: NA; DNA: TGTGCCAGCAGAATAGAGAACACCGGGGAGCTGTTTTTT; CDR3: CASRIENTGELFF
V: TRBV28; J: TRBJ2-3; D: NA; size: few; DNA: TGTGCCAGCAGTCTACAGGGTCTAGACACAGATACGCAGTATTTT; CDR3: CASSLQGLDTDTQYF
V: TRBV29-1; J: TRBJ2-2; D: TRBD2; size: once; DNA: TGCAGCGTTGCCGGGACTAGCGGGATAGGGACCGGGGAGCTGTTTTTT; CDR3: CSVAGTSGIGTGELFF
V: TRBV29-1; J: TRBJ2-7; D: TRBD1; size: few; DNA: TGCAGCGCCACTTGGGGGACAGGGAAATCCTACGAGCAGTACTTC; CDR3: CSATWGTGKSYEQYF
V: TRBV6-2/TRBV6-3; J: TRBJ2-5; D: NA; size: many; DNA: TGTGCCAGCACCTTAACCATGTACCAAGAGACCCAGTACTTC; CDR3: CASTLTMYQETQYF
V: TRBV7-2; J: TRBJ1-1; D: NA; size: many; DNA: TGTGCCAGCAGCCATGGATCCAGGGTCACTGAAGCTTTCTTT; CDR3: CASSHGSRVTEAFF